This TCR beta chain was captured by sequencing in a study of blood T cell repertoires in COVID-19. About the research overall: Samples of COVID-19 (acute and convalescent) were obtained from the United States, Italy and Spain.

Profiling relied on immunoSEQ multiplex PCR, and the TCRdb table lists in-frame clones only, not all of them. The sample has some 340,000 clones, around nine tenths seen once. The CDR3 length is 13 residues. Trimming cost V 5 bases and J 3 bases, with 11 bases left between them. Germline CDR1 is SGHRS and CDR2 is YFSETQ. The sample was PBMCs or T cells enriched from blood (not recorded which). The rearrangement links TRBV5-1 to TRBJ2-5, with D uncertain. This sequence originates from a woman younger than 45 who had been exposed to COVID-19. DNA for the CDR3: TGCGCCAGCAGGCGGTGGCCAGAAGAGACCCAGTACTTC. As protein: CASRRWPEETQYF.